The clone carrying this TCR beta chain is a singleton in its sample. The CDR3 runs to 19 residues. As handled by the study authors: Amplification of reference gene primers was used by the study to estimate nucleated cell counts. Sequencing used immunoSEQ multiplex PCR; TCRdb keeps in-frame clones, though not all of them. The DNA gave D and trimming, while V, J and clone size come from that table. This sample has 60,000 or so clones, with over 75% found just once. The sample comes from a study of blood T cell repertoires in COVID-19. Turning to the study itself: Acute and convalescent COVID-19 specimens originated in the United States, Italy and Spain. Nucleic acid was either cDNA or gDNA, and it came from T cells, B-cell-depleted T cells, or PBMCs.

This TCR was recovered from a man aged 60 to 75 with acute or convalescent COVID-19. The sequencing input was peripheral blood. The V call is TRBV21-1, the J call TRBJ1-5. TRBV21-1 is termed a pseudogene. The chain's CDR3 is CASSKVEVVPACSNQPQHF. The CDR3, as DNA: TGTGCCAGCAGCAAAGTCGAGGTTGTCCCAGCCTGTAGCAATCAGCCCCAGCATTTT.